Below, 15 T cell receptor beta chains from the same sample are listed, as sequenced in a study of PD-L1 blockade in urothelial cancer. The time point here: peripheral blood 6 weeks after treatment start. Profiling relied on immunoSEQ multiplex PCR, and the TCRdb table lists in-frame clones only, not all of them. The sample carries about 51,000 clones, 85% to 90% recorded once. This material consisted of PBMCs, taken around atezolizumab (anti-PD-L1) treatment. These receptors were obtained from a man aged 60-69 years with urothelial cancer.

This clone came up a few times. This chain connects TRBV5-1 to TRBJ1-1; 8 bases are shared with TRBD1. CDR3 size: 14 residues. V was pared by 4 bases and J by 7 bases, with 9 bases of the junction left unmatched. Germline CDR1 SGHRS, CDR2 YFSETQ. CDR3 sequence (DNA): TGCGCCAGCAGCCTCCAGGACAGGGTCGGTGAAGCTTTCTTT. Translation: CASSLQDRVGEAFF. The full variable domain, with the rest looked up from reference TRBV5-1 and TRBJ1-1, is KAGVTQTPRYLIKTRGQQVTLSCSPISGHRSVSWYQQTPGQGLQFLFEYFSETQRNKGNFPGRFSGRQFSNSRSEMNVSTLELGDSALYLCASSLQDRVGEAFFGQGTRLTVV.

The chain recombines TRBV11-2 with TRBJ1-1; D is unresolved. The CDR3 consists of 13 residues. V lost 3 bases and J lost 6, with 11 bases in between. From germline, CDR1 is SGHAT and CDR2 FQNNGV. The CDR3 protein is CASSFPGLSEAFF. The CDR3 DNA sequence: TGTGCCAGCAGCTTCCCAGGCCTATCTGAAGCTTTCTTT.

The J gene is TRBJ2-3, the V gene TRBV28, with D unresolved. The CDR3 extends over 13 amino acids. V gave up 5 bases and J gave up 2 bases, with 8 bases separating them. CDR1 MDHEN and CDR2 SYDVKM come from the germline V gene. CDR3 nucleotide sequence: TGTGCCAGCAGTACTCCGTCCACAGATACGCAGTATTTT. Amino acid sequence: CASSTPSTDTQYF.

The chain carries TRBV29-1 and TRBJ2-5, with D possibly TRBD1 on 6 matching bases. Trimming pared 3 bases from V and 2 bases from J, leaving 22 bases between. Germline assignment: CDR1 SQVTM and CDR2 ANQGSEA. The CDR3 is 17 amino acids. CDR3 amino acids: CSVDGYLRGKPQETQYF. The DNA for the CDR3 is TGCAGCGTTGATGGATATCTTAGGGGGAAGCCACAAGAGACCCAGTACTTC.

This clone was counted a single time. V gene TRBV5-8 combines with J gene TRBJ1-3; D is uncertain. Trimming cost V 7 bases and J 0 bases, with 8 bases left between them. This CDR3 contains 13 residues. In germline, CDR1 is SGHTS, CDR2 YDEGEE. For the CDR3, the DNA is TGTGCCAGCGGGCGGGACTCTGGAAACACCATATATTTT. It specifies CASGRDSGNTIYF.

The genes are TRBV30 and TRBJ2-1, with 8 bases aligning to TRBD1. This CDR3 is built from 19 residues. Germline values: CDR1 GTSNPN, CDR2 SVGIG (reference sequence). With 1 base clipped from V and 0 bases from J, the junction kept 14 bases outside the gene matches. CDR3: CAWSGGQGDYPRSYNEQFF. The CDR3 nucleotides are TGTGCCTGGAGTGGAGGACAGGGCGATTACCCCCGCTCCTACAATGAGCAGTTCTTC. The complete variable domain, with remaining parts taken from reference TRBV30 and TRBJ2-1, reads SQTIHQWPATLVQPVGSPLSLECTVEGTSNPNLYWYRQAAGRGLQLLFYSVGIGQISSEVPQNLSASRPQDRQFILSSKKLLLSDSGFYLCAWSGGQGDYPRSYNEQFFGPGTRLTVL.

This chain links TRBV5-1 with TRBJ2-5; D gene ambiguous. This CDR3 spans 13 amino acids. V was clipped by 3 bases and J by 5 bases, with 11 bases between them. Germline V gene lookup returns CDR1 SGHRS and CDR2 YFSETQ. CDR3 amino acids: CASSSGSMETQYF. CDR3 sequence (DNA): TGCGCCAGCAGCTCAGGTTCCATGGAGACCCAGTACTTC.

CDR3: CASSLDIPGDEQFF. DNA for the CDR3: TGCGCCAGCAGCTTAGACATCCCGGGGGATGAGCAGTTCTTC. The gene calls are TRBV5-1 and TRBJ2-1; D may be TRBD2 (6 bases). V lost 2 bases, J lost 8 bases, and 14 bases lay in between. In germline, CDR1 is SGHRS, CDR2 YFSETQ. The CDR3 has 14 residues. The variable domain in full, with the rest retrieved from reference TRBV5-1 and TRBJ2-1, is KAGVTQTPRYLIKTRGQQVTLSCSPISGHRSVSWYQQTPGQGLQFLFEYFSETQRNKGNFPGRFSGRQFSNSRSEMNVSTLELGDSALYLCASSLDIPGDEQFFGPGTRLTVL.

The chain uses TRBV6-5 and TRBJ1-4; the D is unclear. CDR1 is MNHEY, CDR2 SVGAGI, per germline. The CDR3 spans 14 residues. V was pared by 0 bases and J by 6 bases, with 8 bases between. Here the CDR3 DNA reads TGTGCCAGCAGTTACTCGATCTCGGATGAAAAACTGTTTTTT. Residues: CASSYSISDEKLFF.

This chain joins TRBV28 and TRBJ2-7; 7 nucleotides agree with TRBD2. Germline V gene data show CDR1 as MDHEN and CDR2 as SYDVKM. V shed 5 bases, J shed 3 bases, and the junction held 1 base outside the gene matches. This CDR3 contains 12 residues. Here the CDR3 DNA reads TGTGCCAGCAGTAGGGACTACTACGAGCAGTACTTC. Protein product: CASSRDYYEQYF.

This chain joins TRBV25-1 and TRBJ2-7; TRBD1 might be the D (6 bases). V dropped 6 bases and J dropped 6 bases, with 18 bases sitting between them. Per germline, CDR1 MGHDK and CDR2 SYGVNS. The CDR3 extends over 14 amino acids. CDR3 residues: CASSPPGHYGEQYF. CDR3 sequence (DNA): TGTGCCAGCAGCCCCCCGGGACATTACGGCGAGCAGTACTTC.

The rearrangement uses TRBV7-9 and TRBJ1-1; 7 positions match TRBD1. Trimming at V came to 2 bases and at J to 3 bases, leaving 9 bases not matched to a gene. The CDR3 totals 16 residues. Germline V CDR1 and CDR2: SEHNR, FQNEAQ (reference sequence). The CDR3 DNA sequence: TGTGCCAGCAGCTTACCGCCAGGGGGGCGGGACACTGAAGCTTTCTTT. This translates into CASSLPPGGRDTEAFF.

The chain is built from TRBV14 and TRBJ2-3; 9 bases agree with TRBD1. The CDR3 totals 16 residues. Germline CDR1 reads SGHDN; CDR2 reads FVKESK. V lost 4 bases, J lost 1 base, and 6 bases stayed unmatched. CDR3 in DNA: TGTGCCAGCAGCCGAAAACAGGGGGCCCGCACAGATACGCAGTATTTT. This translates into CASSRKQGARTDTQYF.

This clone showed up just once. The J gene is TRBJ2-3, the V gene TRBV28; D might be TRBD1 (6 bases). V gave up 4 bases and J gave up 4 bases, with 18 bases separating them. This CDR3 has 16 residues. The germline CDR1 and CDR2 sequences are MDHEN and SYDVKM. In DNA, the CDR3 is TGTGCCAGCAGTTCGACAGGCGCCCCCGGCGCAGATACGCAGTATTTT. Encoded protein: CASSSTGAPGADTQYF.

This clone was picked up one time. This rearrangement joins TRBV19 to TRBJ2-7; 8 bases match TRBD1. Trimming took 1 base from V and 3 from J; bases not matched to a gene: 5. Per the germline V gene, CDR1 is LNHDA and CDR2 is SQIVND (reference sequence). This CDR3 spans 15 amino acids. The CDR3 bases are TGTGCCAGTAGTATAGGCAGGGGGCGAGGCTACGAGCAGTACTTC. Translating it yields CASSIGRGRGYEQYF. Looking up the rest from reference TRBV19 and TRBJ2-7 gives the full variable domain: DGGITQSPKYLFRKEGQNVTLSCEQNLNHDAMYWYRQDPGQGLRLIYYSQIVNDFQKGDIAEGYSVSREKKESFPLTVTSAQKNPTAFYLCASSIGRGRGYEQYFGPGTRLTVT.